This TCR beta chain was captured by sequencing in a study of blood T cell repertoires in COVID-19. Study summary: Donors in the United States, Italy and Spain gave samples during acute or convalescent COVID-19.

TCRdb keeps only in-frame clones here, not all; method: immunoSEQ multiplex PCR. The table includes over 200,000 clones, over 75% detected once. The CDR3 sequence is 15 residues long. Germline V CDR1 and CDR2: SGHTA, FQGNSA. The trim removed 2 bases at V and 4 bases at J, leaving 4 bases unmatched. The chain recombines TRBV7-2 with TRBJ2-5, with 10 positions matching TRBD2. The source material was peripheral blood. The receptor's source is a woman older than 75 with acute or convalescent COVID-19. In DNA form, the CDR3 reads TGTGCCAGCAGCTTAATAAGCGGGGGGGGAGAGACCCAGTACTTC. Amino acid sequence: CASSLISGGGETQYF.